The rows below give T cell receptor beta chains drawn from one sample of a study of T-cell memory formation after mild COVID-19. TCRdb re-derived calls from the 5' RACE reads in MiXCR, one entry per CDR3 protein. The table records fewer than 500,000 distinct CDR3 sequences, 25% of them present only once. Sequencing used PBMCs or a T cell subset sorted from them (not recorded which). Receptor source: an adult woman who had mild COVID-19 (a few samples of this study predate the infection). Cell type and time point are not known. The CDR3 runs from the conserved cysteine through the conserved F or W. D genes are given only for firm matches. Some rows have no size entry. The others give once, few or many, or a class for an expanded clone.

d_gene: TRBD1
j_gene: TRBJ1-5
v_gene: TRBV20-1
abundance: .
CDR3nt: TGCAGTGCTAGAGACCAGGGGGCGGGCAATCAGCCCCAGCATTTT
CDR3aa: CSARDQGAGNQPQHF

d_gene: TRBD2
j_gene: TRBJ2-3
v_gene: TRBV3-1
abundance: .
CDR3nt: TGTGCCAGCAGCCAGCTAGCGGGGGGAGTCACAGATACGCAGTATTTT
CDR3aa: CASSQLAGGVTDTQYF

d_gene: TRBD1
j_gene: TRBJ2-1
v_gene: TRBV7-7
abundance: .
CDR3nt: TGTGCCAGCAGCCAGGACAGGGGGCTCTACAATGAGCAGTTCTTC
CDR3aa: CASSQDRGLYNEQFF

d_gene: .
j_gene: TRBJ1-2
v_gene: TRBV9
abundance: .
CDR3nt: TGTGCCAGCAGCGTAGCTGTCACTACCTATGGCTACACCTTC
CDR3aa: CASSVAVTTYGYTF

d_gene: .
j_gene: TRBJ2-3
v_gene: TRBV6-6
abundance: .
CDR3nt: TGTGCCAGCGGAGGGGGGGGACCCACAGATACGCAGTATTTT
CDR3aa: CASGGGGPTDTQYF

d_gene: .
j_gene: TRBJ2-7
v_gene: TRBV10-3
abundance: few
CDR3nt: TGTGCCATCAGTGACGTGTACGAGCAGTACTTC
CDR3aa: CAISDVYEQYF

d_gene: TRBD2
j_gene: TRBJ2-2
v_gene: TRBV5-1
abundance: .
CDR3nt: TGCGCCAGCAGCAGATCATTAGCGGGAGGGAACACCGGGGAGCTGTTTTTT
CDR3aa: CASSRSLAGGNTGELFF

d_gene: .
j_gene: TRBJ2-7
v_gene: TRBV9
abundance: .
CDR3nt: TGTGCCAGCAGCGTAGCGAGGGGCGAGCAGTACTTC
CDR3aa: CASSVARGEQYF

d_gene: .
j_gene: TRBJ2-1
v_gene: TRBV30
abundance: .
CDR3nt: TGTGCCTATAATGAGCAGTTCTTC
CDR3aa: CAYNEQFF

d_gene: TRBD2
j_gene: TRBJ2-3
v_gene: TRBV24-1
abundance: .
CDR3nt: TGTGCCACCCAAAGGACTAGCGGGCCCTCTAGCACAGATACGCAGTATTTT
CDR3aa: CATQRTSGPSSTDTQYF

d_gene: .
j_gene: TRBJ2-7
v_gene: TRBV15
abundance: .
CDR3nt: TGTGCCACCAGCGCACGCCTGGACTGGCACTCCTACGAGCAGTACTTC
CDR3aa: CATSARLDWHSYEQYF

d_gene: TRBD2
j_gene: TRBJ2-1
v_gene: TRBV11-2
abundance: few
CDR3nt: TGTGCCAGCAGCTTAGATCTCCCGCGGGGGGTGAACAATGAGCAGTTCTTC
CDR3aa: CASSLDLPRGVNNEQFF

d_gene: .
j_gene: TRBJ2-7
v_gene: TRBV6-6
abundance: few
CDR3nt: TGTGCCAGCAGTTACGGGCAGCGTAGCTCCTACGAGCAGTACTTC
CDR3aa: CASSYGQRSSYEQYF

d_gene: .
j_gene: TRBJ2-1
v_gene: TRBV6-2/TRBV6-3
abundance: .
CDR3nt: TGTGCCAGCAGGACAGGTGGGAGCTCCTACAATGAGCAGTTCTTC
CDR3aa: CASRTGGSSYNEQFF

d_gene: .
j_gene: TRBJ1-1
v_gene: TRBV9
abundance: few
CDR3nt: TGTGCCAGCAGCCCAATTTTGGGACGGACTGAAGCTTTCTTT
CDR3aa: CASSPILGRTEAFF

d_gene: TRBD1
j_gene: TRBJ1-5
v_gene: TRBV2
abundance: few
CDR3nt: TGTGCCAGCAGTCCACGGGGACAGGGAAATCAGCCCCAGCATTTT
CDR3aa: CASSPRGQGNQPQHF

d_gene: .
j_gene: TRBJ2-7
v_gene: TRBV7-6
abundance: .
CDR3nt: TGTGCCAGCAGTACCGGGCCCCCCTACGAGCAGTACTTC
CDR3aa: CASSTGPPYEQYF

d_gene: .
j_gene: TRBJ1-6
v_gene: TRBV7-9
abundance: few
CDR3nt: TGTGCCAGCAGCTCCATGAGGGGGGGGAGCTCCTATAATTCACCCCTCCACTTT
CDR3aa: CASSSMRGGSSYNSPLHF

d_gene: .
j_gene: TRBJ1-1
v_gene: TRBV12-3/TRBV12-4
abundance: few
CDR3nt: TGTGCCAGCAGTTTCCGGCAAATAAACACTGAAGCTTTCTTT
CDR3aa: CASSFRQINTEAFF

d_gene: TRBD2
j_gene: TRBJ2-1
v_gene: TRBV7-3
abundance: many
CDR3nt: TGTGCCAGCAGCTTAGGGACTAGCGGGAACAATGAGCAGTTCTTC
CDR3aa: CASSLGTSGNNEQFF

d_gene: TRBD1
j_gene: TRBJ1-3
v_gene: TRBV19
abundance: once
CDR3nt: TGTGCCAGTTCGACAGGGAGCTCTGGAAACACCATATATTTT
CDR3aa: CASSTGSSGNTIYF

d_gene: .
j_gene: TRBJ2-1
v_gene: TRBV3-1
abundance: .
CDR3nt: TGTGCCAGCAGCCAAGAGGCGTTTTTGAGCGGGCGGTTCTTC
CDR3aa: CASSQEAFLSGRFF

d_gene: .
j_gene: TRBJ1-2
v_gene: TRBV6-5
abundance: .
CDR3nt: TGTGCCAGCAGTTACTCGGTGCTGGGAGACTATGGCTACACCTTC
CDR3aa: CASSYSVLGDYGYTF

d_gene: .
j_gene: TRBJ2-5
v_gene: TRBV18
abundance: .
CDR3nt: TGTGCCAGCTCACCCGCGGCAGGGCGCCCACAAGAGACCCAGTACTTC
CDR3aa: CASSPAAGRPQETQYF

d_gene: .
j_gene: TRBJ1-2
v_gene: TRBV12-3/TRBV12-4
abundance: .
CDR3nt: TGTGCCAGCAGTTTAGGGGGTACTCGCGGCTACACCTTC
CDR3aa: CASSLGGTRGYTF

d_gene: TRBD2
j_gene: TRBJ2-7
v_gene: TRBV29-1
abundance: many
CDR3nt: TGCAGCGTCCAACACCTGACTAGCGCCGAGCAGTACTTC
CDR3aa: CSVQHLTSAEQYF

d_gene: .
j_gene: TRBJ2-1
v_gene: TRBV15
abundance: .
CDR3nt: TGTGCCACCAGCAGTGGGGAGCGGAGGACCGACAATGAGCAGTTCTTC
CDR3aa: CATSSGERRTDNEQFF

d_gene: .
j_gene: TRBJ1-1
v_gene: TRBV12-3/TRBV12-4
abundance: few
CDR3nt: TGTGCCAGCAGCCCACGTTTGGCGGCTGAAGCTTTCTTT
CDR3aa: CASSPRLAAEAFF

d_gene: .
j_gene: TRBJ1-1
v_gene: TRBV30
abundance: few
CDR3nt: TGTGCCTGGAGCTCTCGCCGGGACAAGAGGGAAGCTTTCTTT
CDR3aa: CAWSSRRDKREAFF

d_gene: TRBD1
j_gene: TRBJ1-6
v_gene: TRBV12-3/TRBV12-4
abundance: .
CDR3nt: TGTGCCAGCAGTTTCACAGGGGCCAATTCACCCCTCCACTTT
CDR3aa: CASSFTGANSPLHF

d_gene: .
j_gene: TRBJ1-6
v_gene: TRBV11-2
abundance: few
CDR3nt: TGTGCCAGCAGCTCCCAAAGGGGGGGTAATTCACCCCTCCACTTT
CDR3aa: CASSSQRGGNSPLHF

d_gene: .
j_gene: TRBJ2-7
v_gene: TRBV5-1
abundance: few
CDR3nt: TGCGCCAGCAGCCCTAGGCCAGGCCGCGAGCAGTACTTC
CDR3aa: CASSPRPGREQYF

d_gene: .
j_gene: TRBJ1-2
v_gene: TRBV18
abundance: few
CDR3nt: TGTGCCAGCTCACCTTCGGACAGCTATGGCTACACCTTC
CDR3aa: CASSPSDSYGYTF

d_gene: .
j_gene: TRBJ2-5
v_gene: TRBV25-1
abundance: .
CDR3nt: TGTGCCAGCAGTGACCCTGACAGAGTCCAAGAGACCCAGTACTTC
CDR3aa: CASSDPDRVQETQYF

d_gene: .
j_gene: TRBJ1-2
v_gene: TRBV20-1
abundance: .
CDR3nt: TGCAGTGTGGGGGGTAACTATGGCTACACCTTC
CDR3aa: CSVGGNYGYTF

d_gene: .
j_gene: TRBJ2-5
v_gene: TRBV29-1
abundance: .
CDR3nt: TGCAGCGTTGAAAAGGCCGTCCGAGCGACGGAGACCCAGTACTTC
CDR3aa: CSVEKAVRATETQYF

d_gene: .
j_gene: TRBJ2-7
v_gene: TRBV5-5
abundance: few
CDR3nt: TGTGCCAGCACCCTCGGACAGTTCAACTACGAGCAGTACTTC
CDR3aa: CASTLGQFNYEQYF

d_gene: TRBD1
j_gene: TRBJ2-7
v_gene: TRBV2
abundance: .
CDR3nt: TGTGCCAGCAGTAAAGGGACAGGGTCACGGTACGAGCAGTACTTC
CDR3aa: CASSKGTGSRYEQYF

d_gene: .
j_gene: TRBJ1-1
v_gene: TRBV5-1
abundance: .
CDR3nt: TGCGCCAGTTTCCGTGAAGTGGGGGAGCCTGAAGCTTTCTTT
CDR3aa: CASFREVGEPEAFF

d_gene: TRBD2
j_gene: TRBJ2-2
v_gene: TRBV12-3/TRBV12-4
abundance: few
CDR3nt: TGTGCCAGCAGTTTTGGTCTAGCGGGTCTACCCGGGGAGCTGTTTTTT
CDR3aa: CASSFGLAGLPGELFF

d_gene: TRBD1
j_gene: TRBJ1-6
v_gene: TRBV12-3/TRBV12-4
abundance: few
CDR3nt: TGTGCCAGCAGGTTAACAGGGGGCAGTTATTCACCCCTCCACTTT
CDR3aa: CASRLTGGSYSPLHF